This is a list of T cell receptor beta chains from one sample in a study of T cell responses to AZD1222 COVID-19 vaccine. The protocol was immunoSEQ multiplex PCR, while the TCRdb copy is restricted to in-frame clones and leaves out a portion. The table shows some 100,000 clones, with about nine tenths occurring only once. Material: peripheral blood, obtained on day 0 of AZD1222 vaccination. The origin of the receptors is an adult in good health. Each CDR3 is given with its conserved first and last residue. The order of the fields is V gene, D gene, clone size, J gene, CDR3 DNA, CDR3 protein. A D gene is named only where the DNA matches it firmly. The size of a clone is reported for some rows only, either as once, few or many, or as a class for expanded clones.

TRBV6-5	.	.	TRBJ1-3	TGTGCCAGCAGTTACCGCGGGGGGGTCGGAAACACCATATATTTT	CASSYRGGVGNTIYF
TRBV14	.	.	TRBJ2-3	TGTGCCAGCAGCCAGTTAAGCGGCTACTCCACAGATACGCAGTATTTT	CASSQLSGYSTDTQYF
TRBV7-2	TRBD2	.	TRBJ2-3	TGTGCCAGCAGCAGACTAGCTAGCACAGATACGCAGTATTTT	CASSRLASTDTQYF
TRBV2	.	once	TRBJ1-1	TGTGCCAGCAGTACCGGGACAAGGAACACTGAAGCTTTCTTT	CASSTGTRNTEAFF
TRBV7-2	.	once	TRBJ1-1	TGTGCCAGCAGTACCACTGGGGTCACTGAAGCTTTCTTT	CASSTTGVTEAFF
TRBV28	.	.	TRBJ2-7	TGTGCCAGCAGGCGAACTAGCTCCTCCTACGAGCAGTACTTC	CASRRTSSSYEQYF
TRBV6-6	.	.	TRBJ2-5	TGTGCCAGCAGTTACCTGGCAGGGGCTCAAGAGACCCAGTACTTC	CASSYLAGAQETQYF
TRBV18	.	few	TRBJ1-1	TGTGCCAGCTCACTTGACACTGAAGCTTTCTTT	CASSLDTEAFF
TRBV29-1	TRBD2	.	TRBJ2-1	TGCAGCGTTGAAGATCACCTAGCGGGAGTGGTTAAGTTCTTC	CSVEDHLAGVVKFF
TRBV6-5	.	once	TRBJ2-7	TGTGCCAGCAGTTACCGGGATCGGTACGAGCAGTACTTC	CASSYRDRYEQYF
TRBV30	TRBD1	once	TRBJ2-1	TGTGCCTGGAGTCCGGGACAGTACAATGAGCAGTTCTTC	CAWSPGQYNEQFF
TRBV11-2	.	.	TRBJ1-2	TGTGCCAGCAGCTTAAACAGCTATGGCTACACCTTC	CASSLNSYGYTF
TRBV4-1	.	.	TRBJ2-6	TGCGCCAGCAGCCAGCCCTCTGGGAGCTGGGCCAACGTCCTGACTTTC	CASSQPSGSWANVLTF
TRBV28	TRBD2	.	TRBJ2-5	TGTGCCAGCGGACTAGCCCAAGAGACCCAGTACTTC	CASGLAQETQYF
TRBV6-4	TRBD2	once	TRBJ2-7	TGTGCCAGCAGAAGGATTAGCGGGGTAGGCGAGCAGTACTTC	CASRRISGVGEQYF
TRBV19	.	few	TRBJ1-1	TGTGCCACCCTATCGGGGCACACTGAAGCTTTCTTT	CATLSGHTEAFF
TRBV6-4	.	once	TRBJ1-1	TGTGCCAGCAGTGCATTTATGAACACTGAAGCTTTCTTT	CASSAFMNTEAFF
TRBV28	TRBD2	once	TRBJ2-5	TGTGCCAGCCTTTCCGATCCTCCGCGGGAGCAAGAGACCCAGTACTTC	CASLSDPPREQETQYF
TRBV5-1	TRBD1	once	TRBJ1-2	TGCGCCAGCAGCTTGGATTCAGGGGGCACCTATGGCTACACCTTC	CASSLDSGGTYGYTF
TRBV19	TRBD1	.	TRBJ2-2	TGTGCCAGTACGCCGGGACAGGGGCGCGGCGGGGAGCTGTTTTTT	CASTPGQGRGGELFF
TRBV2	TRBD2	few	TRBJ2-7	TGTGCCAGCTCGCAGCGGGATTACGAGCAGTACTTC	CASSQRDYEQYF
TRBV24-1	.	.	TRBJ1-2	TGTGCCACCAGTGATTCCCTACAGGGACATGGCTACACCTTC	CATSDSLQGHGYTF
TRBV11-2	TRBD1	.	TRBJ2-1	TGTGCCAGCAGGTCTGGGACAGGGGGCTCCTACAATGAGCAGTTCTTC	CASRSGTGGSYNEQFF
TRBV10-2	TRBD1	.	TRBJ2-7	TGCGCCAGCAGTCGGACAGGGGGAACCTACGAGCAGTACTTC	CASSRTGGTYEQYF
TRBV19	.	.	TRBJ1-5	TGTGCCAGTAGTTCCACCCGGGGCGGCAATCAGCCCCAGCATTTT	CASSSTRGGNQPQHF
TRBV4-1	.	.	TRBJ2-7	TGCGCCAGCAGCCAACCCCCGACCTACGAGCAGTACTTC	CASSQPPTYEQYF
TRBV19	.	.	TRBJ1-1	TGTGCCAGTAGTATAGGGAGGGGGAGCACTGAAGCTTTCTTT	CASSIGRGSTEAFF
TRBV20-1	.	.	TRBJ2-7	TGCAGTGCTAATGAGAGATCAAACGAGCAGTACTTC	CSANERSNEQYF
TRBV25-1	.	.	TRBJ1-1	TGTGCCAGCAGTCGGCTCCGGGAGAGCACTGAAGCTTTCTTT	CASSRLRESTEAFF
TRBV18	.	.	TRBJ1-1	TGTGCCAGCTCACCTGCAGTGAACACTGAAGCTTTCTTT	CASSPAVNTEAFF
TRBV3-1/TRBV3-2	.	.	TRBJ2-1	TGTGCCAGCAGCCAAGTCGGGGGGCGGGGACCCAACAATGAGCAGTTCTTC	CASSQVGGRGPNNEQFF
TRBV5-1	.	.	TRBJ1-3	TGCGCCAGCAGCTTGTCAGGCATCTCTGGAAACACCATATATTTT	CASSLSGISGNTIYF
TRBV5-1	.	.	TRBJ2-1	TGCGCCAGCAGCTTGGGGACAACCCCGTACAATGAGCAGTTCTTC	CASSLGTTPYNEQFF
TRBV19	.	once	TRBJ1-1	TGTGCCAGTAAGAGGGGAGCGGCTACTGAAGCTTTCTTT	CASKRGAATEAFF
TRBV18	TRBD1	.	TRBJ1-4	TGTGCCAGCTCGCCGAACAGGGGCGCTAATGAAAAACTGTTTTTT	CASSPNRGANEKLFF
TRBV6-4	TRBD2	few	TRBJ2-3	TGTGCCAGCAGTGACTCGATCCGCGGGAGTGGATCAGATACGCAGTATTTT	CASSDSIRGSGSDTQYF